This record concerns one TCR beta chain sequence. The sample belongs to a study of shared clonotypes between healthy human individuals. Only in-frame clones appear in the TCRdb table, and some are missing; sequencing was by immunoSEQ multiplex PCR. The sample includes over 2,000,000 clones, 93% seen only once; the top ten take around 1.7%. Trimming stripped 4 bases from V and 2 bases from J, with 15 bases between. CDR3 length: 16 amino acids. Germline lookup yields CDR1 SGHTA and CDR2 FQGTGA. Naive CD8 populations comprised CD45RO-negative cells positively selected for CCR7, excluding terminally differentiated effector memory CD45RA+ cells. Donors had no recently reported acute infections or vaccinations and were HIV-negative.

The rearrangement joins TRBV7-3 to TRBJ2-1; D is ambiguous. This TCR was sampled from a man aged 18 to 29 in good health. Some clones in this sample may be carry-over from other donors' samples. The specimen sequenced was naive CD8+ T cells from PBMCs. CDR3 DNA sequence: TGTGCCAGCAGCTCCACTTCGGCACCCCCCTACAATGAGCAGTTCTTC. Encoded protein: CASSSTSAPPYNEQFF.